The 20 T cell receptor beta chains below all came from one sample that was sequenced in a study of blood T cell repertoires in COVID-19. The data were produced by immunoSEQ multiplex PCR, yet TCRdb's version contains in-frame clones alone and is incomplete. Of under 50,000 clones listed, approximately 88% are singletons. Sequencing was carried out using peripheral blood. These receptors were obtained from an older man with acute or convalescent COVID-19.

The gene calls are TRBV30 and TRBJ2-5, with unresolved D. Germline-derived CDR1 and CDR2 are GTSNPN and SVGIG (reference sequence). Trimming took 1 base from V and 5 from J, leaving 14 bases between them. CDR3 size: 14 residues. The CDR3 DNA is TGTGCCTGGAGTGGTACAGAATCTTCGGAGACCCAGTACTTC. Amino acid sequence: CAWSGTESSETQYF.

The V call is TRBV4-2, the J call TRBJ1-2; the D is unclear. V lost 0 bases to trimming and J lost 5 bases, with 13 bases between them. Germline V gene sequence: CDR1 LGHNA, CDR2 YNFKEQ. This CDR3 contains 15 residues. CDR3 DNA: TGTGCCAGCAGCCAAGACCGGGTACTACGATATGGCTACACCTTC. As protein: CASSQDRVLRYGYTF.

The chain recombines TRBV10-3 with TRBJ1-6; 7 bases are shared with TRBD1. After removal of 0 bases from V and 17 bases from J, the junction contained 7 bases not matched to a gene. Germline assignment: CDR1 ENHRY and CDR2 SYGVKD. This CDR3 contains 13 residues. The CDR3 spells CAISESKQGNIHF. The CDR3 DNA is TGTGCCATCAGTGAGTCAAAACAGGGGAACATCCACTTT.

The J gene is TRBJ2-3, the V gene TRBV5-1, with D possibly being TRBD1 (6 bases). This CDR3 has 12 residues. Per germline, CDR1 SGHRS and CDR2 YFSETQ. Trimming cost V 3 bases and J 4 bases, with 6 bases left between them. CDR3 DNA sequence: TGCGCCAGCAGCTGGGGGCCAGATACGCAGTATTTT. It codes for CASSWGPDTQYF.

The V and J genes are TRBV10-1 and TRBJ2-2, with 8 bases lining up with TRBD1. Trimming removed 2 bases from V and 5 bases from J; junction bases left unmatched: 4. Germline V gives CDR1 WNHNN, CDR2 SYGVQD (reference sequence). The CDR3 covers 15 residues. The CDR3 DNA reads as TGCGCCAGCAGTGAGAGGACAGGGTTGACCGGGGAGCTGTTTTTT. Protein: CASSERTGLTGELFF.

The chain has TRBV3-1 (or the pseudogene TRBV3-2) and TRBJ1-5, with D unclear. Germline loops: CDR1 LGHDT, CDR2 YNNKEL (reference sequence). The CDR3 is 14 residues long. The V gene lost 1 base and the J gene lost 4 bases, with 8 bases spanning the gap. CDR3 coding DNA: TGTGCCAGCAGCCAAGCCAACCAGAATCAGCCCCAGCATTTT. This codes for CASSQANQNQPQHF.

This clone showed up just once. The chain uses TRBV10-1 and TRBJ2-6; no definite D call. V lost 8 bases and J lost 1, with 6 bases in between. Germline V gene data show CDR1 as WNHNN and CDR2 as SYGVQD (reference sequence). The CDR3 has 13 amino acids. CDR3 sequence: CASAESGANVLTF. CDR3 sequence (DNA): TGCGCCAGCGCGGAATCTGGGGCCAACGTCCTGACTTTC.

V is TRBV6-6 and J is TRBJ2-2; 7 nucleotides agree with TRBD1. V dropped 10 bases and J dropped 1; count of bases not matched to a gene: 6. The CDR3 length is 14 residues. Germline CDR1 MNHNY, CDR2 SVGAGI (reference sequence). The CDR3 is CAIPTGRNTGELFF. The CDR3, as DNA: TGTGCCATCCCGACAGGGAGGAACACCGGGGAGCTGTTTTTT.

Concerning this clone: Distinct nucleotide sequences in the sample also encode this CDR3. The DNA for the CDR3 is TGTGCCAGCAGCTTATCATCGGCAGGGGTAACAGATACGCAGTATTTT. Amino acids: CASSLSSAGVTDTQYF. The rearrangement links TRBV7-2 to TRBJ2-3; the D gene is possibly TRBD1 (6 bases). The germline CDR1 and CDR2 sequences are SGHTA and FQGNSA. V lost 2 bases to trimming and J lost 3 bases, with 15 bases between them. The CDR3 has 16 residues.

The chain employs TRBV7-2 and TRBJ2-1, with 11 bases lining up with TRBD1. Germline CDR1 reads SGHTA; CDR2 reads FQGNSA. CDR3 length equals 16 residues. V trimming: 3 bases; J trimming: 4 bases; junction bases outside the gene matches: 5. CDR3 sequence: CASSLRDRGTYNEQFF. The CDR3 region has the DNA TGTGCCAGCAGCTTGCGGGACAGGGGGACATACAATGAGCAGTTCTTC.

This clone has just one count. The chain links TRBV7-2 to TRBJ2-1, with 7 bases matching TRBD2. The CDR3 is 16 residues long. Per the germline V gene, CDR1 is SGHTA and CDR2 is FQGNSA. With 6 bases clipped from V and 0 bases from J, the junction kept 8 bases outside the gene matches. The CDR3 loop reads CASSPPGGSSYNEQFF. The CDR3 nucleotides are TGTGCCAGCAGTCCTCCCGGGGGGAGCTCCTACAATGAGCAGTTCTTC.

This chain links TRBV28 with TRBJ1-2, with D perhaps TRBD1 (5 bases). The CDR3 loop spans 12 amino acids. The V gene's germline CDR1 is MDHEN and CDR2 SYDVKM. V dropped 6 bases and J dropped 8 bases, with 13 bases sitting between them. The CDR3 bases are TGTGCCAGCAGAGTAACCACAGGCGGCTACACCTTC. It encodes CASRVTTGGYTF.

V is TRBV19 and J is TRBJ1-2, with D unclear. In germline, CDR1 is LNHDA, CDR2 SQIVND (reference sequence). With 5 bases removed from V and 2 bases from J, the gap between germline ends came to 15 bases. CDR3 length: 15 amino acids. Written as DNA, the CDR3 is TGTGCCAGTAGTCGGGAAGTCTCGGTAAACTATGGCTACACCTTC. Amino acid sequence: CASSREVSVNYGYTF.

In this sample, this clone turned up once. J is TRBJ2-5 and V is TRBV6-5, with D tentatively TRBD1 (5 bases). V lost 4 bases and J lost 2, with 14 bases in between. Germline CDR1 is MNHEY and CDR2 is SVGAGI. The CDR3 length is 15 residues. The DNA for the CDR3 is TGTGCCAGCAGTTCACCCAGAGCAGGGCAAGAGACCCAGTACTTC. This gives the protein CASSSPRAGQETQYF.

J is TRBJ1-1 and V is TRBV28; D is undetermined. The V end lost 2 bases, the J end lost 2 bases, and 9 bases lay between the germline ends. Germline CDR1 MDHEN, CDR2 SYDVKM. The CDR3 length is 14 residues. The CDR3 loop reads CASSLSLPNTEAFF. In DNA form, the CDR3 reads TGTGCCAGCAGTTTAAGCCTTCCCAACACTGAAGCTTTCTTT.

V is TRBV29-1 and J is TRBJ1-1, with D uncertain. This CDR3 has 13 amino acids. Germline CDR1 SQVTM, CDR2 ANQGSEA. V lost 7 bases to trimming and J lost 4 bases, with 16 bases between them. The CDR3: CSAAWSFGTEAFF. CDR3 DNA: TGCAGCGCTGCGTGGAGCTTCGGCACTGAAGCTTTCTTT.

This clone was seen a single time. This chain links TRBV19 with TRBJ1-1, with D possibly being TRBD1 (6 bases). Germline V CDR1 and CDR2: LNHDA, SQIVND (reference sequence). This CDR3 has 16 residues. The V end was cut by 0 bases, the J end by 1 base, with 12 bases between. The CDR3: CASSIDGGGSNTEAFF. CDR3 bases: TGTGCCAGTAGTATAGATGGTGGGGGCTCGAACACTGAAGCTTTCTTT.

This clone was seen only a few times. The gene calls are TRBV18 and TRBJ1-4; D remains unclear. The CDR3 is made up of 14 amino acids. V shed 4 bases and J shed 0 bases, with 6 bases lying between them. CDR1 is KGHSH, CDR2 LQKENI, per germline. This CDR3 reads CASSQGATNEKLFF. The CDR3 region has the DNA TGTGCCAGCTCACAAGGAGCAACTAATGAAAAACTGTTTTTT.

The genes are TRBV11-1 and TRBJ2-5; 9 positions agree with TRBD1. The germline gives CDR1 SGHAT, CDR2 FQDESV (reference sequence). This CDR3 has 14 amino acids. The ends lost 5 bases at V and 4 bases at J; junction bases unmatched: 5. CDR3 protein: CASSPDRGRETQYF. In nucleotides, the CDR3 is TGTGCCAGCAGCCCAGACAGGGGGAGAGAGACCCAGTACTTC.

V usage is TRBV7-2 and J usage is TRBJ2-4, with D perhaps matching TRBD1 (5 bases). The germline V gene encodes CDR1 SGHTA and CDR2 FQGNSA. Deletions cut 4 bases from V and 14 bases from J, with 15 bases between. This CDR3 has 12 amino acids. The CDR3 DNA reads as TGTGCCAGCAGCTCCCGCCCCGGCAGGGAGTACTTC. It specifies CASSSRPGREYF.